This entry features one T cell receptor (beta chain) sequence. Its antigen is currently unknown. The data were taken from a study of OX40 agonist ivuxolimab in advanced cancers. Study outcomes and limitations: The expanded peripheral T cells' antigen specificity was not determined. Individuals who were partial responders at 0.1-3.0 mg/kg had clonal expansion that ranked among the lowest. A proportion of nonresponders additionally exhibited low normalized T-cell clonal expansion.

Between the trimmed V and J ends, which lost 5 bases and 6 bases, there was a span of 7 bases. Germline CDR1 reads MNHNS; CDR2 reads SASEGT. CDR3 length: 11 residues. TCRdb's copy holds only in-frame clones and misses some; the assay was immunoSEQ multiplex PCR. The table lists 95,000 to 150,000 clones, around 93% of them singletons, with 0.15% to 0.19% in the top ten. The material sequenced was CD4+ or CD8+ T cells sorted from blood, taken in a trial of the OX40 agonist ivuxolimab. The sequence was obtained from an adult with an advanced solid tumor such as melanoma, head and neck, liver or kidney cancer. V is TRBV6-1 and J is TRBJ1-1, with unresolved D. CDR3 DNA sequence: TGTGCCAGCAGTAGCACTGCTGAAGCTTTCTTT. As protein: CASSSTAEAFF.